Shown below are 9 T cell receptor beta chains from a single sample sequenced in a study of OX40 agonist ivuxolimab in advanced cancers. Here immunoSEQ multiplex PCR was the method, and the copy in TCRdb shows in-frame clones only, minus some. The table has 75,000 or so clones, approximately 81% seen once. Sequencing used CD4+ or CD8+ T cells sorted from blood, obtained in a trial of the OX40 agonist ivuxolimab. The source of these receptors is an adult with an advanced solid tumor such as melanoma, head and neck, liver or kidney cancer.

The rearrangement uses TRBV7-2 and TRBJ1-6; D remains unclear. The CDR3 length is 16 residues. V gave up 3 bases and J gave up 9 bases, with 18 bases separating them. In germline, CDR1 is SGHTA, CDR2 FQGNSA. This CDR3 reads CASSLWELRVGSPLHF. In DNA, the CDR3 is TGTGCCAGCAGCTTGTGGGAACTCAGAGTGGGTTCACCCCTCCACTTT. The full variable domain, completed using reference TRBV7-2 and TRBJ1-6, is GAGVSQSPSNKVTEKGKDVELRCDPISGHTALYWYRQSLGQGLEFLIYFQGNSAPDKSGLPSDRFSAERTGGSVSTLTIQRTQQEDSAVYLCASSLWELRVGSPLHFGNGTRLTVT.

This rearrangement joins TRBV6-5 to TRBJ1-1; tentative D call: TRBD1 (6 bases). CDR1 MNHEY and CDR2 SVGAGI come from the germline V gene. CDR3 length: 13 amino acids. V was clipped by 6 bases and J by 1 base, with 9 bases between them. CDR3 amino acids: CASRGQSNTEAFF. CDR3 in DNA: TGTGCCAGCAGAGGACAGTCGAACACTGAAGCTTTCTTT.

The V call is TRBV6-5, the J call TRBJ2-7; 11 bases agree with TRBD1. V gave up 6 bases and J gave up 7 bases; unmatched junction bases: 8. The CDR3 has 14 amino acids. Germline V gene lookup returns CDR1 MNHEY and CDR2 SVGAGI. The CDR3 coding sequence is TGTGCCAGCAGGGAGGGACAGGGGGTGGTAGAGCAGTACTTC. Its translation is CASREGQGVVEQYF.

The chain recombines TRBV7-2 with TRBJ2-3; the match to TRBD2 covers 7 bases. Germline V CDR1 and CDR2: SGHTA, FQGNSA. The CDR3 extends over 17 amino acids. J lost 2 bases, V lost 1 base, and 9 bases had no gene match. The CDR3 sequence is CASSLGEGSLSTDTQYF. DNA for the CDR3: TGTGCCAGCAGCTTAGGGGAGGGCTCGCTATCCACAGATACGCAGTATTTT.

The chain combines TRBV30 with TRBJ1-2; D is ambiguous. Between the trimmed V and J ends, which lost 0 bases and 1 base, there was a span of 9 bases. The germline CDR1 and CDR2 sequences are GTSNPN and SVGIG (reference sequence). The CDR3 sequence is 14 residues long. In DNA form, the CDR3 reads TGTGCCTGGAGTGTACAAAACAGTAACTATGGCTACACCTTC. Protein product: CAWSVQNSNYGYTF. Looking up the rest from reference TRBV30 and TRBJ1-2 gives the full variable domain: SQTIHQWPATLVQPVGSPLSLECTVEGTSNPNLYWYRQAAGRGLQLLFYSVGIGQISSEVPQNLSASRPQDRQFILSSKKLLLSDSGFYLCAWSVQNSNYGYTFGSGTRLTVV.

The chain recombines TRBV5-4 with TRBJ1-2, with 7 bases matching TRBD1. CDR1 and CDR2 (germline): SGHNT, YYREEE (reference sequence). J was trimmed by 2 bases and V by 3 bases; bases with no gene match: 10. The CDR3 loop spans 16 amino acids. The DNA of the CDR3 is TGTGCCAGCAGCTCTACCGGGACAGTACAAAACTATGGCTACACCTTC. It specifies CASSSTGTVQNYGYTF.

The V and J genes are TRBV5-4 and TRBJ2-7; tentative D call: TRBD1 (6 bases). Deletions cut 0 bases from V and 7 bases from J, with 20 bases between. There are 16 residues in the CDR3. Germline V gene lookup returns CDR1 SGHNT and CDR2 YYREEE (reference sequence). The CDR3 spells CASSLGRDINVGEQYF. DNA for the CDR3: TGTGCCAGCAGCTTGGGAAGGGACATTAACGTGGGGGAGCAGTACTTC. Combining the CDR3 with reference TRBV5-4 and TRBJ2-7 gives the whole variable domain ETGVTQSPTHLIKTRGQQVTLRCSSQSGHNTVSWYQQALGQGPQFIFQYYREEENGRGNFPPRFSGLQFPNYSSELNVNALELDDSALYLCASSLGRDINVGEQYFGPGTRLTVT.

The gene calls are TRBV5-6 and TRBJ2-7; 7 bases line up with TRBD1. CDR3 length: 13 residues. With 3 bases clipped from V and 6 bases from J, the junction kept 6 bases outside the gene matches. CDR1 SGHDT and CDR2 YYEEEE come from the germline V gene. The CDR3 is CASSYEGAGEQYF. The DNA for the CDR3 is TGTGCCAGCAGCTACGAGGGGGCCGGCGAGCAGTACTTC.

The chain combines TRBV6-5 with TRBJ1-2; TRBD1 matches at 9 bases. Germline V CDR1 and CDR2: MNHEY, SVGAGI. V lost 5 bases to trimming and J lost 3 bases; unmatched junction nucleotides: 4. The CDR3 loop spans 14 amino acids. CDR3 residues: CASSPGTGHYGYTF. In nucleotides, the CDR3 is TGTGCCAGCAGTCCTGGGACAGGGCACTATGGCTACACCTTC.